These T cell receptor beta chains were read from a single sample in a study of T cells in localized non-small cell lung cancer. Assay used: immunoSEQ multiplex PCR; TCRdb lists only in-frame clones, some missing. The sample comprises more than 50,000 clones, about 80% of which are singletons, and nearly 20% rests with the top ten. Sequenced here: peripheral blood, sampled before any cancer treatment. Every receptor here comes from a female donor over 55 with stage II squamous cell lung carcinoma. CDR3s include the opening cysteine and the closing phenylalanine or tryptophan. A D gene is named only where the DNA matches it firmly. The listing skips clone size in some rows; elsewhere it reads once, few, many or a size class.

cdr3_nt cdr3_aa j_call v_call d_call clone_size
TGTGCCAGCTCCGCGGGACTAGCGGCCTCAGATACGCAGTATTTT CASSAGLAASDTQYF TRBJ2-3 TRBV18 TRBD2 .
TGTGCCAGCAGCTTAAAGACTTTAAGCACAGATACGCAGTATTTT CASSLKTLSTDTQYF TRBJ2-3 TRBV5-6 . .
TGTGCCAGCAACAACAGGGTTTCGAGCACTGAAGCTTTCTTT CASNNRVSSTEAFF TRBJ1-1 TRBV2 . few
TGTGCCAGCAGTTCCAGGACAGGTGGCTACACCTTC CASSSRTGGYTF TRBJ1-2 TRBV27 TRBD1 .
TGTGCCAGTAGTATACAGAGCACCGGGGAGCTGTTTTTT CASSIQSTGELFF TRBJ2-2 TRBV19 . .
TGTGCCAACAAAGACAAACTAGGGGAGGGGAACTCCTACGAGCAGTACTTC CANKDKLGEGNSYEQYF TRBJ2-7 TRBV9 TRBD2 .
TGTGCCAGCAGGTTGAATAGGGGTGGCAACACTGAAGCTTTCTTT CASRLNRGGNTEAFF TRBJ1-1 TRBV11-2 . few
TGCGCCAGCAGCTCCCTCGACAGGGGGGGAGGCTACACCTTC CASSSLDRGGGYTF TRBJ1-2 TRBV5-1 TRBD1 once
TGTGCCAGCAGCGTGGGACAGGGGGCGAACCCCACTGAAGCTTTCTTT CASSVGQGANPTEAFF TRBJ1-1 TRBV9 TRBD1 few
TGTGCCAGCAGTCCCCAGGGGCGCTTCTACGAGCAGTACTTC CASSPQGRFYEQYF TRBJ2-7 TRBV6-6 . .
TGTGCCAGCAGGTGGTTAAGTCGTCGTGATGGCTACACCTTC CASRWLSRRDGYTF TRBJ1-2 TRBV21-1 . .
TGTGCCAGCAGCTCGAAGGTTGATGAAAAACTGTTTTTT CASSSKVDEKLFF TRBJ1-4 TRBV5-4 . .
TGTGCCACATATACAGGACTCACTGAAGCTTTCTTT CATYTGLTEAFF TRBJ1-1 TRBV19 . few
TGTGCCAGCAACCCAGCCGGGACAGCCTATGGCTACACCTTC CASNPAGTAYGYTF TRBJ1-2 TRBV14 TRBD1 few
TGTGCCAGCAGTGTAAAGGGCTACGAGCAGTACTTC CASSVKGYEQYF TRBJ2-7 TRBV6-1 . .
TGCGCCAGCAGCTATGGGGGGTTGTACACAGATACGCAGTATTTT CASSYGGLYTDTQYF TRBJ2-3 TRBV5-1 . .
TGTGCCAGCAGGGGGGCCGGGACAGCTTACAATGAGCAGTTCTTC CASRGAGTAYNEQFF TRBJ2-1 TRBV28 TRBD1 .
TGTGCCAGCAGTGAGGTAAAGGGAAGGGGCGCTGAAGCTTTCTTT CASSEVKGRGAEAFF TRBJ1-1 TRBV25-1 . .
TGTGCCAGCTCCTCGGGCCCGAGCAATCAGCCCCAGCATTTT CASSSGPSNQPQHF TRBJ1-5 TRBV6-5 . .
TGTGCCAGCAGCTTAGTTGTTGGGAACTATGGCTACACCTTC CASSLVVGNYGYTF TRBJ1-2 TRBV7-9 . .
TGTGCCTGGAGCTCAGGAGGCGGCTACACCTTC CAWSSGGGYTF TRBJ1-2 TRBV30 . .
TGTGCCAGCAGCCCCGGGACAGGGGTGGTCACTGAAGCTTTCTTT CASSPGTGVVTEAFF TRBJ1-1 TRBV11-2 TRBD1 .
TGTGCCAGCAAAGGGACAGCGGGTTCCGAGCAGTACTTC CASKGTAGSEQYF TRBJ2-7 TRBV2 . .
TGTGCCAGTAGTTCAGGGATGAGTAACTATGGCTACACCTTC CASSSGMSNYGYTF TRBJ1-2 TRBV19 . .
TGTGCCAGCAGCGTAGAAGGGGGCTATGGCTACACCTTC CASSVEGGYGYTF TRBJ1-2 TRBV9 . .
TGTGCCAGCACCGACCTGCTCGGGACAGGGGACTACTATGGCTACACCTTC CASTDLLGTGDYYGYTF TRBJ1-2 TRBV27 TRBD1 .
TGTGCCAGCTCACCCACCCCCGGACGGATGAACACTGAAGCTTTCTTT CASSPTPGRMNTEAFF TRBJ1-1 TRBV18 . .
TGTGCCAGCAGCTTACCCTCGGGGTGGGACAGGGGAAACACCATATATTTT CASSLPSGWDRGNTIYF TRBJ1-3 TRBV11-2 TRBD1 .
TGTGCCAGCAGTGTCCCCACTCATAACAGGTTGAACACTGAAGCTTTCTTT CASSVPTHNRLNTEAFF TRBJ1-1 TRBV25-1 . .
TGCGCCAGCAGCCAAGATCAGGGATATTCACCTGGCTACACCTTC CASSQDQGYSPGYTF TRBJ1-2 TRBV4-1 . .
TGTGCCAGTAGTTTGGGTAGGGTGAACACCGGGGAGCTGTTTTTT CASSLGRVNTGELFF TRBJ2-2 TRBV19 . .
TGTGCCAGCAATTACCCCAGGGGGGCCAATGAGCAGTTCTTC CASNYPRGANEQFF TRBJ2-1 TRBV6-1 . once
TGTGCCAGCAGTTTATCGCGGCAGGGGGACCTGGGTGGCTACACCTTC CASSLSRQGDLGGYTF TRBJ1-2 TRBV27 TRBD1 .
TGTGCCAGCAGCTTAAACGATGGAACCCAGTACTTC CASSLNDGTQYF TRBJ2-5 TRBV7-2 . .
TGCGCCAGCAGCTTAATGGGGACAGGGGGCACAGATACGCAGTATTTT CASSLMGTGGTDTQYF TRBJ2-3 TRBV5-1 TRBD1 .
TGTGCCAGCAGTTTGGGCAGGGAGAATGAAAAACTGTTTTTT CASSLGRENEKLFF TRBJ1-4 TRBV27 . .
TGCAGTGCCAGGACAGACACTGAAGCTTTCTTT CSARTDTEAFF TRBJ1-1 TRBV20-1 . .
TGTGCCAGCAGTGAATTTTTGGGCCAGGGCGACTATGGCTACACCTTC CASSEFLGQGDYGYTF TRBJ1-2 TRBV6-1 . .
TGTGCCAGCAGTTATGGTGAGGGCGCCAACGTCCTGACTTTC CASSYGEGANVLTF TRBJ2-6 TRBV6-5 . .
TGCGCCAGCAGCTTCAGGACAGGGGGCGGCAATGAGCAGTTCTTC CASSFRTGGGNEQFF TRBJ2-1 TRBV5-1 TRBD1 .
TGTGCCATCAGTGAGTATGGTGAAAAACTGTTTTTT CAISEYGEKLFF TRBJ1-4 TRBV10-3 . .
TGTGCCAGCAGTGGGCAGCCGAACACTGAAGCTTTCTTT CASSGQPNTEAFF TRBJ1-1 TRBV2 . .
TGTGCCAGCAGCGACTCAGGGGGCGAAGTTTATGGCTACACCTTC CASSDSGGEVYGYTF TRBJ1-2 TRBV6-1 TRBD1 .
TGCGCCAGCAGCTTGGGGGGACAGGGAGTCTATGGCTACACCTTC CASSLGGQGVYGYTF TRBJ1-2 TRBV5-1 TRBD1 .
TGTGCCAGCAGTCTAACCCGACAAGTGCAGTTCTTC CASSLTRQVQFF TRBJ2-1 TRBV6-1 . .
TGTGCCAGCAGCCAAGAATTTTGGCAGTTGAATGTTAACTATGGCTACACCTTC CASSQEFWQLNVNYGYTF TRBJ1-2 TRBV14 . .
TGTGCCAGTCGGCCTGACAGGAGCTATGGCTACACCTTC CASRPDRSYGYTF TRBJ1-2 TRBV19 . .
TGTGCCAGTAGTGGGGGGACACGCTCCTACGAGCAGTACTTC CASSGGTRSYEQYF TRBJ2-7 TRBV19 . .
TGTGCCAGCAGTGGCGACAGGGAGTATGGCTACACCTTC CASSGDREYGYTF TRBJ1-2 TRBV6-1 TRBD1 .
TGTGCCAGCAGCTTAGCAATGGTGAACACTGAAGCTTTCTTT CASSLAMVNTEAFF TRBJ1-1 TRBV7-9 . .
TGTGCCAGCAGGGGACTTATGAACACCGGGGAGCTGTTTTTT CASRGLMNTGELFF TRBJ2-2 TRBV4-2 . .
TGTGCCAGCAGCTTGTCGCGGGGCTCCTACAATGAGCAGTTCTTC CASSLSRGSYNEQFF TRBJ2-1 TRBV7-2 . .
TGTGCCAGCAGCGACACAGGGAGATCACCCCTCCACTTT CASSDTGRSPLHF TRBJ1-6 TRBV6-5 . once
TGTGCCAGCAGCCAAGAAGGGGCGGCTAGCGGGGTCCAAGAGACCCAGTACTTC CASSQEGAASGVQETQYF TRBJ2-5 TRBV4-2 TRBD2 .
TGTGCCAGCAGCTTAGGGAGTAAGACAATGTCACCCCTCCACTTT CASSLGSKTMSPLHF TRBJ1-6 TRBV7-2 . .